These T cell receptor beta chains were read from a single sample in a study of CD8 T cells in Susac syndrome. TCRdb re-called the immunoSEQ multiplex PCR reads through MiXCR, storing one row per CDR3 protein. This repertoire shows around 300,000 distinct CDR3 sequences, 85% found once; its top ten account for about 0.22%. The sequenced material came from CD8+ T cells from PBMCs. The receptors were gathered from a human donor with multiple sclerosis. Both conserved end residues are part of each CDR3. A D gene is named only where the DNA matches it firmly. Size values are once, few and many counts, or a class for expanded clones, and some rows have none.

J	D	size	V	CDR3	DNA
TRBJ2-1	-	once	TRBV29-1	CSVVGGRLRRWAIHNEQFF	TGCAGCGTTGTGGGGGGGCGGTTGAGACGATGGGCAATCCACAATGAGCAGTTCTTC
TRBJ2-5	-	once	TRBV28	CASKEPRYQETQYF	TGTGCCAGCAAGGAGCCCCGGTACCAAGAGACCCAGTACTTC
TRBJ2-5	TRBD1	-	TRBV20-1	CSALQDRGGHQETQYF	TGCAGTGCTCTTCAGGACAGGGGAGGTCATCAAGAGACCCAGTACTTC
TRBJ2-7	-	few	TRBV27	CASSDGGYEQYF	TGTGCCAGCAGTGATGGGGGGTACGAGCAGTACTTC
TRBJ2-3	-	-	TRBV4-3	CASSQEGGPVGRGTDTQYF	TGCGCCAGCAGCCAAGAAGGCGGGCCCGTAGGGCGTGGCACAGATACGCAGTATTTT
TRBJ2-2	-	-	TRBV19	CAQIRERNTGELFF	TGTGCTCAGATTCGAGAACGGAACACCGGGGAGCTGTTTTTT
TRBJ2-1	TRBD2	-	TRBV12-3/TRBV12-4	CASSLRAGGENEQFF	TGTGCCAGCAGTTTAAGGGCGGGAGGGGAAAATGAGCAGTTCTTC
TRBJ2-7	TRBD1	-	TRBV28	CASRGTGGVDEQYF	TGTGCCAGCAGGGGGACAGGGGGAGTCGACGAGCAGTACTTC
TRBJ1-1	-	-	TRBV7-8	CASSLAFRRNTEAFF	TGTGCCAGCAGCTTAGCGTTCCGGAGGAACACTGAAGCTTTCTTT
TRBJ2-3	-	-	TRBV28	CASSSPGVNTQYF	TGTGCCAGCAGTTCCCCCGGGGTGAATACGCAGTATTTT
TRBJ1-5	-	-	TRBV9	CASSVGQTDNQPQHF	TGTGCCAGCAGCGTAGGACAGACAGACAATCAGCCCCAGCATTTT
TRBJ2-7	-	-	TRBV5-4	CASSPDRTLLREQYF	TGTGCCAGCAGCCCTGACAGGACCCTACTCCGCGAGCAGTACTTC
TRBJ1-1	-	-	TRBV3-1	CASSHDTAFGNTEAFF	TGTGCCAGCAGCCATGACACAGCCTTTGGAAACACTGAAGCTTTCTTT
TRBJ1-2	-	-	TRBV4-3	CASSQDWDPNYGYTF	TGCGCCAGCAGCCAAGATTGGGACCCTAACTATGGCTACACCTTC
TRBJ2-3	-	-	TRBV9	CASSVEWGSADTQYF	TGTGCCAGCAGCGTAGAGTGGGGTTCCGCAGATACGCAGTATTTT
TRBJ2-7	-	-	TRBV27	CASGTVTYEQYF	TGTGCCAGCGGAACAGTTACCTACGAGCAGTACTTC
TRBJ1-2	-	-	TRBV19	CASSIDGGRNYGYTF	TGTGCCAGTAGTATAGACGGGGGCCGAAACTATGGCTACACCTTC
TRBJ2-5	-	-	TRBV12-3/TRBV12-4	CASSFASDQETQYF	TGTGCCAGCAGTTTTGCTAGCGACCAAGAGACCCAGTACTTC
TRBJ1-3	-	-	TRBV6-6	CASSYSVSAGNTIYF	TGTGCCAGCAGTTACTCGGTGTCAGCTGGAAACACCATATATTTT
TRBJ2-5	TRBD1	-	TRBV20-1	CSARLLGQAQETQYF	TGCAGTGCTAGGCTTTTGGGACAGGCTCAAGAGACCCAGTACTTC
TRBJ2-7	-	-	TRBV27	CASSFSAELAYSYEQYF	TGTGCCAGCAGTTTTAGCGCGGAGCTTGCGTACTCCTACGAGCAGTACTTC
TRBJ1-1	-	-	TRBV3-1	CASSPGPREVYSEAFF	TGTGCCAGCAGCCCGGGACCCCGGGAGGTATACTCTGAAGCTTTCTTT
TRBJ2-5	-	-	TRBV7-9	CASSLASVQETQYF	TGTGCCAGCAGCTTAGCGTCTGTACAAGAGACCCAGTACTTC
TRBJ2-1	TRBD2	once	TRBV9	CASSQGTSGSSDEQFF	TGTGCCAGCAGCCAAGGGACTAGCGGGAGTTCGGATGAGCAGTTCTTC
TRBJ2-2	-	-	TRBV5-6	CATSLSGNTGELFF	TGTGCCACCAGCTTGTCGGGGAACACCGGGGAGCTGTTTTTT
TRBJ2-1	TRBD2	-	TRBV20-1	CSAPGSAVGREDYNEQFF	TGCAGTGCCCCAGGGTCTGCTGTAGGGAGGGAAGATTACAATGAGCAGTTCTTC
TRBJ1-5	-	-	TRBV19	CASRLSTVFNQPQHF	TGTGCCAGTAGATTATCGACGGTGTTTAATCAGCCCCAGCATTTT
TRBJ2-7	TRBD2	-	TRBV30	CAWSPSGISSYEQYF	TGTGCCTGGAGTCCTAGCGGGATAAGCTCCTACGAGCAGTACTTC
TRBJ1-2	-	-	TRBV2	CASSEFVGAPYGYTF	TGTGCCAGCAGTGAGTTCGTCGGGGCCCCCTATGGCTACACCTTC
TRBJ2-7	-	once	TRBV20-1	CSARDWLSGHEQYF	TGCAGTGCTAGAGATTGGCTCAGCGGCCACGAGCAGTACTTC
TRBJ2-1	-	-	TRBV30	CAFWSGVGYNEQFF	TGTGCCTTTTGGTCCGGGGTTGGGTACAATGAGCAGTTCTTC
TRBJ1-2	-	-	TRBV20-1	CSARDGVVGYGYTF	TGCAGTGCTAGAGACGGGGTAGTTGGCTATGGCTACACCTTC
TRBJ2-1	TRBD2	-	TRBV27	CASTDGTSGSNEQFF	TGTGCCAGCACCGACGGGACTAGCGGGAGTAACGAGCAGTTCTTC
TRBJ2-7	-	-	TRBV14	CASSLVRSYEQYF	TGTGCCAGCAGCCTGGTCAGGTCCTACGAGCAGTACTTC
TRBJ2-3	TRBD2	-	TRBV28	CASSYPSSSGIGTDTQYF	TGTGCCAGCAGTTACCCCTCGAGTAGCGGGATTGGCACAGATACGCAGTATTTT
TRBJ1-1	-	-	TRBV9	CASSVGTVTEAFF	TGTGCCAGCAGCGTAGGGACCGTCACTGAAGCTTTCTTT
TRBJ2-7	-	-	TRBV28	CASSPWGEQYF	TGTGCCAGCAGTCCTTGGGGGGAGCAGTACTTC
TRBJ2-5	-	-	TRBV20-1	CSAKTSPGEETQYF	TGCAGTGCTAAGACTAGTCCGGGCGAAGAGACCCAGTACTTC
TRBJ1-1	-	-	TRBV3-1	CASSQFGRAEAFF	TGTGCCAGCAGCCAGTTCGGAAGAGCTGAAGCTTTCTTT